One sample yielded the 7 T cell receptor beta chains listed below, sequenced in a study of CD8 T cells in Susac syndrome. Random hexamers were used to reverse transcribe the RNA input (about 0.5 to 1 ug). In TCRdb, the immunoSEQ multiplex PCR reads were re-called with MiXCR into one record per CDR3 protein. The data show roughly 130,000 distinct CDR3 sequences, 96% seen once. The sequenced sample was CD4+ T cells from PBMCs. Every receptor here comes from a human donor with Susac syndrome.

The J gene is TRBJ2-3, the V gene TRBV4-2; D is unclear. Looked up from germline, CDR1 is LGHNA and CDR2 is YNFKEQ. Trimming removed 1 base at V and 0 bases at J, with 8 bases between. There are 15 residues in the CDR3. CDR3 residues: CASSQAPYSTDTQYF. The CDR3, as DNA: TGTGCCAGCAGCCAAGCCCCCTACAGCACAGATACGCAGTATTTT.

The V gene is TRBV9, the J gene TRBJ2-5; TRBD2 might be the D (5 bases). The CDR3 is 14 residues long. Germline loops: CDR1 SGDLS, CDR2 YYNGEE. V was trimmed by 4 bases and J by 2 bases, leaving 12 bases between them. CDR3 bases: TGTGCCAGCAGCCGTGCACTAGGACAAGAGACCCAGTACTTC. It encodes CASSRALGQETQYF.

J is TRBJ2-5 and V is TRBV7-9; D gene uncertain. This CDR3 has 13 residues. The V end lost 2 bases, the J end lost 4 bases, and 8 bases lay between the germline ends. Germline CDR1 reads SEHNR; CDR2 reads FQNEAQ (reference sequence). The CDR3 DNA is TGTGCCAGCAGCTTAAATACAAGAGAGACCCAGTACTTC. It translates to CASSLNTRETQYF.

V usage is TRBV18 and J usage is TRBJ1-1; D possibly corresponds to TRBD1 (6 bases). CDR3 length equals 14 residues. The ends were cut back, 7 bases at V and 2 bases at J, with 14 bases in the middle. The germline gives CDR1 KGHSH, CDR2 LQKENI. CDR3 in DNA: TGTGCCAGCTTCATTGACAGGAGTAACACTGAAGCTTTCTTT. As protein: CASFIDRSNTEAFF.

The chain has TRBV4-3 and TRBJ2-3; D not certain. CDR1 and CDR2 from the germline V gene are LGHNA and YSLEER. Trimming cost V 4 bases and J 0 bases, with 8 bases left between them. This CDR3 spans 14 amino acids. The CDR3, as DNA: TGCGCCAGCAGCCCCCTTAAGAGCACAGATACGCAGTATTTT. It yields the protein CASSPLKSTDTQYF.

As for this clonotype: An end of the junction differs from the germline gene, which may be a read error. CDR3 DNA sequence: TGTGCCAGCAACTTAGCGGGAGTCCAAGAGACCCAGTACTTC. Translation gives CASNLAGVQETQYF. The chain carries TRBV7-9 and TRBJ2-5, with 9 nucleotides matching TRBD2. The CDR3 has 14 amino acids. Germline V gene data show CDR1 as SEHNR and CDR2 as FQNEAQ (reference sequence).

The rearrangement joins TRBV20-1 to TRBJ2-2; TRBD2 matches at 13 bases. CDR3 size: 16 residues. The germline V gene has CDR1 DFQATT and CDR2 SNEGSKA (reference sequence). V dropped 0 bases and J dropped 5; count of bases not matched to a gene: 3. For the CDR3, the DNA is TGCAGTGCTAGAGATACTAGCGGGAGGGTGACCGGGGAGCTGTTTTTT. Protein sequence: CSARDTSGRVTGELFF.